This TCR beta chain comes out of a study of spatial heterogeneity in lung cancer. Time point described: blood at routine non-recurrence follow-up after resection. Unsorted whole RNA samples from tumor, nontumor lung or frozen PBMC were sequenced. One entry per CDR3 protein, called by TCRdb with MiXCR from the 5' RACE reads. The sample comprises more than 25,000 distinct CDR3 sequences, 4.5% to 7.5% of which are singletons, and 20% to 25% rests with the top ten. This specimen was PBMCs, taken at follow-up. The clonotype was recovered from a male donor with early-stage non-small cell lung cancer.

Here the CDR3 reads CSARGQGMNTEAFF. DNA of the CDR3: TGCAGTGCTAGAGGACAGGGGATGAACACTGAAGCTTTCTTT. The rearrangement links TRBV20-1 to TRBJ1-1; TRBD1 matches at 8 bases. In germline, CDR1 is DFQATT, CDR2 SNEGSKA (reference sequence). V was clipped by 1 base and J by 0 bases; unmatched bases: 1. The CDR3 runs 14 residues.